This TCR beta chain was retrieved from a study of graft-versus-host responses after intestinal transplantation. Comments on this clone: Antigen: not known.

From the graft tissue, intraepithelial and lamina propria lymphocytes were released through processing. Findings and caveats of the study: Ileal or blood samples showed some GvH clones first, and such clones were also found in recipient marrow.

This CDR3 comprises 11 residues. The V end lost 6 bases, the J end lost 3 bases, and 5 bases lay between the germline ends. Germline V gene data show CDR1 as ENHRY and CDR2 as SYGVKD. Repertoires were generated with immunoSEQ multiplex PCR, while TCRdb's copy carries only in-frame clones and drops some. This table has fewer than 10,000 clones, around 79% appearing once. The receptor comes from a human patient who received an intestinal transplant, so some T cells may come from the graft donor. Sequenced material: ileum tissue, taken 226 days after intestinal transplant. The rearrangement joins TRBV10-3 to TRBJ1-1, with a tentative D call TRBD1 (5 bases). This chain's CDR3 is CAIRQDTEAFF. For the CDR3, the DNA is TGTGCCATCAGACAGGACACTGAAGCTTTCTTT.